This TCR beta chain was identified in a study of identical twins. This clonotype was detected ten times or more. The target antigen is unknown. The CDR3 runs to 14 residues. J gave up 6 bases and V 4 bases, and 4 bases lay outside the gene matches. Germline assignment: CDR1 KGHDR and CDR2 SFDVKD. The study, taken as a whole, reports: Carriage of fewer insertions was seen in abundant cord blood beta clonotypes, whereas memory repertoires showed none. Invariant cells of the MAIT and iNKT types might have partly distorted the zero-insertion analyses.

Template switching added a universal primer binding site, and final cDNA carried unique molecular identifiers. One entry per CDR3 protein, called by TCRdb with MiXCR from the 5' RACE reads. The repertoire holds 350,000 or so distinct CDR3 sequences, with 8.5% to 10% as singletons. The sequence was collected from a woman between 45 and 60 years old in good health. The gene calls are TRBV24-1 and TRBJ2-1, with 8 bases aligning to TRBD1. The sample comprised naive T cells sorted from blood. The CDR3 coding sequence is TGTGCCACCAGTGAACAGGGGGAAGTCAATGAGCAGTTCTTC. Its protein product is CATSEQGEVNEQFF.